This T cell receptor (beta chain) comes out of a study of T cells in Graves' hyperthyroidism and ophthalmopathy. General study findings and limits: Blood samples included most of the expanded thyroid clonotypes exceeding 0.001.

RNA transcripts yielded amplified TCR beta CDR3 regions. Carried out on the TCR CDR3, a first-round RT-PCR used the HTBI primer set. One entry per CDR3 protein, called by TCRdb with MiXCR from the multiplex PCR reads. The sample shows around 300,000 distinct CDR3 sequences, around 13% of them seen only once. In this sample, this clonotype turned up a few times. The antigen remains undetermined. CDR1 is DFQATT, CDR2 SNEGSKA, per germline (reference sequence). The CDR3 loop spans 11 amino acids. This chain connects TRBV20-1 to TRBJ2-5; a weak D match, TRBD2 (6 bases). This clonotype was obtained from a woman in her twenties or thirties with Graves' hyperthyroidism. The sample taken for sequencing was blood. CDR3 sequence reads: CSAYRGETQYF. The CDR3 bases are TGCAGCGCCTACCGGGGGGAGACCCAGTACTTC.